A single sample gave rise to the 6 T cell receptor beta chains below, sequenced in a study of cytomegalovirus exposure and HLA in healthy donors (dated by TCRdb to about 2017). The protocol used for the library was the immunoSEQ multiplex PCR assay. For the multiplex PCR, a mixture combining 60 forward primers for TCR Vbeta segments and 13 reverse primers for TCR Jbeta segments was used. Imported from immuneACCESS, the table was reduced by TCRdb to in-frame sequences with V and J called. These copies leave out some clones; in studies compared against another copy, an unresolved V gene accounts for under half, and the cause of the remainder is not known. This sample has around 200,000 clones in its table, and 75% to 80% of those were observed once. Roughly 1.9% of the sample is in the top ten clones. Sequencing used PBMCs. The receptor set was obtained from a male donor in good health and CMV-seronegative.

The V call is TRBV28, the J call TRBJ2-7; 7 bases are shared with TRBD1. J lost 0 bases, V lost 5 bases, and 7 bases had no gene match. Germline V gene lookup returns CDR1 MDHEN and CDR2 SYDVKM. The CDR3 length is 15 residues. In DNA, the CDR3 is TGTGCCAGCAGTGCGCAGGGGGTTAGCTCCTACGAGCAGTACTTC. It yields the protein CASSAQGVSSYEQYF.

V usage is TRBV27 and J usage is TRBJ2-7; D not resolved. Germline lookup yields CDR1 MNHEY and CDR2 SMNVEV (reference sequence). This CDR3 has 13 residues. The V end was cut by 5 bases, the J end by 3 bases, with 11 bases between. The CDR3 protein is CASSDGDFYEQYF. The CDR3 coding sequence is TGTGCCAGCAGTGATGGAGATTTCTACGAGCAGTACTTC.

This clone turned up a few times. The chain couples TRBV4-2 to TRBJ2-1, with 12 bases matching TRBD2. V lost 0 bases to trimming and J lost 4 bases; unmatched junction nucleotides: 4. The CDR3 runs 17 residues. The germline gives CDR1 LGHNA, CDR2 YNFKEQ. This CDR3 is CASSQEASGRAYNEQFF. CDR3 bases: TGTGCCAGCAGCCAAGAGGCTAGCGGGAGGGCGTACAATGAGCAGTTCTTC.

The J gene is TRBJ2-5, the V gene TRBV7-6; 9 nucleotides match TRBD1. CDR1 is SGHVS and CDR2 is FNYEAQ in the germline V gene. The CDR3 is 18 residues long. V gave up 1 base and J gave up 2 bases; unmatched junction bases: 11. The CDR3 region is CASSLGGGTGSRQETQYF. CDR3 nucleotides: TGTGCCAGCAGCTTAGGAGGGGGGACAGGGTCCCGACAAGAGACCCAGTACTTC. The variable domain in full, with the rest retrieved from reference TRBV7-6 and TRBJ2-5, is GAGVSQSPRYKVTKRGQDVALRCDPISGHVSLYWYRQALGQGPEFLTYFNYEAQQDKSGLPNDRFSAERPEGSISTLTIQRTEQRDSAMYRCASSLGGGTGSRQETQYFGPGTRLLVL.

The V call is TRBV7-6, the J call TRBJ2-3; D ambiguous. V shed 5 bases and J shed 4 bases, with 7 bases lying between them. The germline V gene encodes CDR1 SGHVS and CDR2 FNYEAQ. This CDR3 comprises 12 residues. The CDR3 DNA is TGTGCCAGCAGCGGTAGAGCAGATACGCAGTATTTT. Protein: CASSGRADTQYF.

The rearrangement uses TRBV5-1 and TRBJ2-2; 10 nucleotides match TRBD2. From germline, CDR1 is SGHRS and CDR2 YFSETQ. The ends lost 0 bases at V and 4 bases at J; junction bases unmatched: 12. The CDR3 contains 19 residues. Here the CDR3 reads CASSLEYSSGGLFTGELFF. DNA of the CDR3: TGCGCCAGCAGCTTGGAATACTCTAGCGGGGGCCTCTTCACCGGGGAGCTGTTTTTT.